These 24 T cell receptor beta chains were sequenced from one sample in a study of OX40 agonist ivuxolimab in advanced cancers. Profiling relied on immunoSEQ multiplex PCR, and the TCRdb table lists in-frame clones only, not all of them. The sample records tens of thousands of clones, roughly 86% being singletons. The sequencing used CD4+ or CD8+ T cells sorted from blood, collected in a trial of the OX40 agonist ivuxolimab. The receptors shown here come from an adult with an advanced solid tumor such as melanoma, head and neck, liver or kidney cancer.

This chain joins TRBV28 and TRBJ2-5, with TRBD2 matching over 7 bases. The V gene end was trimmed by 4 bases and the J gene end by 3 bases; junction bases not matched to a gene: 8. The CDR3 consists of 15 residues. Germline V gene sequence: CDR1 MDHEN, CDR2 SYDVKM. CDR3 DNA: TGTGCCAGCAGTTCCCAAGGCGGGGGTGAAGAGACCCAGTACTTC. Translating gives CASSSQGGGEETQYF.

The gene calls are TRBV5-1 and TRBJ1-5; TRBD1 matches 9 bases. The germline V gene has CDR1 SGHRS and CDR2 YFSETQ. V shed 4 bases, J shed 4 bases, and the junction held 3 bases outside the gene matches. The length of the CDR3 is 14 residues. CDR3 nucleotide sequence: TGCGCCAGCAGCGAAGGGACAGGGAATCAGCCCCAGCATTTT. It codes for CASSEGTGNQPQHF.

This chain connects TRBV7-3 to TRBJ2-1; D is uncertain. The CDR3 extends over 13 amino acids. Germline CDR1 reads SGHTA; CDR2 reads FQGTGA. V dropped 2 bases and J dropped 3 bases, with 5 bases sitting between them. In nucleotides, the CDR3 is TGTGCCAGCAGCTTAGCGCTCTACAATGAGCAGTTCTTC. This encodes CASSLALYNEQFF.

This clone was counted once. CDR3 in DNA: TGTGCCAGCAGAGGACAGATGAACACTGAAGCTTTCTTT. Translating it yields CASRGQMNTEAFF. The genes are TRBV2 and TRBJ1-1; D perhaps matches TRBD1 (6 bases). Germline CDR1 is SNHLY and CDR2 is FYNNEI. The V gene lost 6 bases and the J gene lost 0 bases, with 8 bases spanning the gap. The CDR3 loop spans 13 amino acids.

The rearrangement links TRBV2 to TRBJ2-5, with D maybe TRBD1 (6 bases). The CDR3 runs 14 residues. Germline lookup yields CDR1 SNHLY and CDR2 FYNNEI. V was clipped by 4 bases and J by 5 bases, with 14 bases between them. CDR3 sequence: CASSGGPPPETQYF. The CDR3 region has the DNA TGTGCCAGCAGTGGGGGGCCTCCGCCCGAGACCCAGTACTTC.

This chain uses TRBV28 with TRBJ1-2; D is unresolved. The length of the CDR3 is 13 residues. The germline gives CDR1 MDHEN, CDR2 SYDVKM. Trimming removed 5 bases from V and 4 bases from J, with 11 bases in between. The CDR3 DNA reads as TGTGCCAGCAGTCCACTGATCCTCTATGGCTACACCTTC. Its protein is CASSPLILYGYTF.

This clone was observed a handful of times. This chain links TRBV19 with TRBJ2-6; 10 nucleotides match TRBD1. Trimming cost V 9 bases and J 0 bases; bases outside gene matches: 5. This CDR3 region has 16 residues. CDR1 and CDR2 from the germline V gene are LNHDA and SQIVND (reference sequence). CDR3 DNA: TGTGCCAGCAAGCGGGACAGGGGCTCTGGGGCCAACGTCCTGACTTTC. Amino acids: CASKRDRGSGANVLTF.

The rearrangement links TRBV27 to TRBJ2-1; 13 bases line up with TRBD2. This CDR3 is 17 amino acids long. CDR1 is MNHEY and CDR2 is SMNVEV in the germline V gene (reference sequence). With 5 bases clipped from V and 6 bases from J, the junction kept 10 bases outside the gene matches. CDR3: CASSHTSGRAFGNEQFF. Here the CDR3 DNA reads TGTGCCAGCAGTCATACTAGCGGGAGGGCCTTTGGCAATGAGCAGTTCTTC.

DNA of the CDR3: TGTGCCAGCTCTCCTCAGACAGGGAGTCCTGAAGCTTTCTTT. Translated, it gives CASSPQTGSPEAFF. The chain uses TRBV18 and TRBJ1-1, with 7 bases fitting TRBD1. The V and J ends lost 6 bases and 6 bases, in that order; junction bases with no gene match: 10. The CDR3 is 14 amino acids. Germline values: CDR1 KGHSH, CDR2 LQKENI.

This clone occurred a few times. The chain carries TRBV9 and TRBJ1-1; D call uncertain. The CDR3 is 13 amino acids. V lost 4 bases, J lost 1 base, and 8 bases lay in between. Germline V gene data show CDR1 as SGDLS and CDR2 as YYNGEE. CDR3: CASSLPGNTEAFF. The CDR3 DNA reads as TGTGCCAGCAGCCTCCCAGGGAACACTGAAGCTTTCTTT.

V gene TRBV30 combines with J gene TRBJ1-5, with 8 nucleotides matching TRBD1. Looked up from germline, CDR1 is GTSNPN and CDR2 is SVGIG (reference sequence). V shed 0 bases and J 0 bases; nucleotides not matched to a gene: 7. This CDR3 is built from 17 residues. CDR3 sequence: CAWSVYRGSYSNQPQHF. The CDR3 bases are TGTGCCTGGAGTGTGTACAGGGGGAGCTATAGCAATCAGCCCCAGCATTTT.

The rearrangement uses TRBV18 and TRBJ2-7; TRBD1 matches 9 bases. Germline CDR1 and CDR2: KGHSH and LQKENI. The CDR3 is 15 residues long. The trim removed 5 bases at V and 5 bases at J, leaving 10 bases unmatched. CDR3 protein: CASSALQGAPHEQYF. CDR3 sequence (DNA): TGTGCCAGCTCAGCCCTACAGGGGGCTCCCCACGAGCAGTACTTC.

CDR3 nucleotide sequence: TGTGCCAGCTCACCACGGGCAGACGCTAACTATGGCTACACCTTC. Protein sequence: CASSPRADANYGYTF. V usage is TRBV18 and J usage is TRBJ1-2; D is unresolved. Per the germline V gene, CDR1 is KGHSH and CDR2 is LQKENI. V lost 1 base, J lost 0 bases, and 9 bases lay in between. This CDR3 contains 15 residues.

This sequence joins TRBV14 and TRBJ2-5; D might be TRBD1 (6 bases). The CDR3 is made up of 16 amino acids. Trimming shortened V by 0 bases and J by 1 base, and 12 bases separated the two germline ends. Germline lookup yields CDR1 SGHDN and CDR2 FVKESK. The CDR3 region has the DNA TGTGCCAGCAGCCAAGAGGGTAGGGGGATCCAAGAGACCCAGTACTTC. Its protein is CASSQEGRGIQETQYF. Drawing the rest from reference TRBV14 and TRBJ2-5, the complete variable domain is EAGVTQFPSHSVIEKGQTVTLRCDPISGHDNLYWYRRVMGKEIKFLLHFVKESKQDESGMPNNRFLAERTGGTYSTLKVQPAELEDSGVYFCASSQEGRGIQETQYFGPGTRLLVL.

The CDR3 DNA sequence: TGTGCCAGCAGTCACAGGACAGGGAACTCACCCCTCCACTTT. Protein sequence: CASSHRTGNSPLHF. This chain joins TRBV28 and TRBJ1-6; 8 positions agree with TRBD1. CDR1 is MDHEN, CDR2 SYDVKM, per germline. The CDR3 contains 14 residues. Trimming took 5 bases from V and 10 from J; bases not matched to a gene: 7.

The V and J genes are TRBV7-6 and TRBJ1-3, with D unresolved. V was shortened by 0 bases and J by 0 bases, with 9 bases between the two germline ends. The germline gives CDR1 SGHVS, CDR2 FNYEAQ. The CDR3 length is 16 residues. CDR3 protein: CASSLAGLDSGNTIYF. CDR3 DNA sequence: TGTGCCAGCAGCTTAGCCGGCCTCGACTCTGGAAACACCATATATTTT.

The V and J genes are TRBV10-3 and TRBJ1-5; D is uncertain. The CDR3 covers 17 residues. The germline V and J ends were trimmed by 4 bases and 1 base, with 17 bases remaining between them. The V gene's germline CDR1 is ENHRY and CDR2 SYGVKD. CDR3 in amino acids: CAISGGDTLASNQPQHF. CDR3 coding DNA: TGTGCCATCAGTGGGGGTGACACCCTAGCGAGCAATCAGCCCCAGCATTTT.

The rearrangement joins TRBV7-2 to TRBJ2-2; no firm D call. V was pared by 4 bases and J by 7 bases, with 10 bases between. The CDR3 is 13 amino acids. Germline CDR1 reads SGHTA; CDR2 reads FQGNSA. As DNA, the CDR3 is TGTGCCAGCAGCTCCCGGGTGGACGGGGAGCTGTTTTTT. This codes for CASSSRVDGELFF.

The chain links TRBV19 to TRBJ2-6; D gene unclear. Per germline, CDR1 LNHDA and CDR2 SQIVND (reference sequence). V was cut by 5 bases and J by 2 bases, with 16 bases left in between. The CDR3 runs to 17 residues. The CDR3 DNA follows: TGTGCCAGTAGTTTGGGCCGTTCCGTGGCTGGGGCCAACGTCCTGACTTTC. Encoded protein: CASSLGRSVAGANVLTF.

The chain employs TRBV28 and TRBJ1-5, with D possibly matching TRBD1 (5 bases). CDR3 size: 16 residues. Trimming removed 6 bases from V and 4 bases from J, with 19 bases in between. Germline assignment: CDR1 MDHEN and CDR2 SYDVKM. CDR3 DNA sequence: TGTGCCAGCAGACCAACAGGAATAGCTAGGAATCAGCCCCAGCATTTT. Translated: CASRPTGIARNQPQHF.

The genes are TRBV25-1 and TRBJ2-5; 10 nucleotides align to TRBD1. Gene TRBJ2-7 matches the end of the DNA better, so the J call may be wrong. Looked up from germline, CDR1 is MGHDK and CDR2 is SYGVNS. The CDR3 has 15 residues. The CDR3 is CASSEAGQGLYEQYF. DNA of the CDR3: TGTGCCAGCAGTGAAGCGGGACAGGGGCTCTACGAGCAGTACTTC.

The CDR3 region is CASSLVSFRGYTF. CDR3 DNA: TGTGCCAGCAGCTTAGTCAGCTTCCGCGGCTACACCTTC. The V gene is TRBV7-9, the J gene TRBJ1-2; D gene unclear. This CDR3 has 13 amino acids. V was trimmed by 1 base and J by 8 bases, leaving 11 bases between them. CDR1 and CDR2 from the germline V gene are SEHNR and FQNEAQ (reference sequence). Using reference TRBV7-9 and TRBJ1-2 for the parts outside the CDR3, the full variable domain is DTGVSQNPRHKITKRGQNVTFRCDPISEHNRLYWYRQTLGQGPEFLTYFQNEAQLEKSRLLSDRFSAERPKGSFSTLEIQRTEQGDSAMYLCASSLVSFRGYTFGSGTRLTVV.

This chain links TRBV7-8 with TRBJ2-5, with 8 bases that match TRBD1. CDR3 length equals 15 residues. Germline values: CDR1 SGHVS, CDR2 FQNEAQ. The V and J ends lost 5 bases and 6 bases, in that order; junction bases with no gene match: 11. CDR3 in amino acids: CASSGQQGGLQTQYF. In nucleotides, the CDR3 is TGTGCCAGCAGCGGCCAACAGGGGGGTTTACAGACCCAGTACTTC.

The table lists this clone with a count of one. V and J are TRBV28 and TRBJ1-5, with 10 bases aligning to TRBD1. The germline V gene has CDR1 MDHEN and CDR2 SYDVKM. This CDR3 has 18 amino acids. After removal of 4 bases from V and 1 base from J, the junction contained 10 bases not matched to a gene. Here the CDR3 DNA reads TGTGCCAGCAGTTCACCCCGGGGGACAGGGGCGAGCAATCAGCCCCAGCATTTT. This sequence encodes CASSSPRGTGASNQPQHF.